This T cell receptor beta chain was observed in a study of blood T cell repertoires in COVID-19. Study information: Sources were T cells, B-cell-depleted T cells, or PBMCs; the material itself was cDNA or gDNA.

The repertoire was sequenced with immunoSEQ multiplex PCR; TCRdb's copy has only in-frame clones and lacks some. Of fewer than 450,000 clones in the sample, approximately 91% were seen once. A Seattle source enrolled patients during active infection and followed them longitudinally. The V gene's germline CDR1 is LGHDT and CDR2 YNNKEL (reference sequence). V lost 0 bases and J lost 5, with 13 bases in between. The CDR3 length is 15 residues. This clone was observed once. This clonotype was sampled from a woman aged 70 to 79 with COVID-19, enrolled during active disease. Sequencing used peripheral blood. V and J are TRBV3-1 (or the pseudogene TRBV3-2) and TRBJ1-2; D is ambiguous. CDR3 amino acids: CASSQEGRFAYGYTF. CDR3 coding DNA: TGTGCCAGCAGCCAAGAAGGCAGGTTCGCTTATGGCTACACCTTC.